This T cell receptor (beta chain) was sequenced for a study of blood T cell repertoires in COVID-19 (dated by TCRdb to the early 2020s). Looking at the study overall: Samples from collaborators originated in the United States, Italy and Spain and spanned both the acute and convalescent phases of COVID-19. The repertoires were made available in a free public database intended to serve as a resource for research on the immune response to SARS-CoV-2. The material from the prospective study consisted of cDNA or gDNA derived from T cells, B-cell-depleted T cells, or PBMCs. The samples were drawn from the first 160 participants of the ongoing ImmuneRACE study and from 950 to 1,500 subjects provided by 6 global collaborators. The dataset comprised deeply sampled blood TCRbeta repertoires from subjects exposed to, actively infected with, or recovered from COVID-19. The sample metadata nearly always contained a de-identified subject ID, COVID-19 status, age in years and sex. Where available, HLA class I and class II types were taken from metadata supplied by the sample provider and were not determined by assay-based typing.

Findings and caveats that apply to the study as a whole: The quantity of clinical and demographic metadata differed by source and by participant and was supplied without curation.

With regard to this clone: Which antigen it targets is not known. Base qualities were left out, and no much larger clone turns up one base away.

Collaborating institutions collected whole blood in K2EDTA tubes following their own protocols. For TCRbeta analysis, collaborator samples were shipped as frozen whole blood, as isolated PBMCs, or as DNA extracted from either sample type. The immunoSEQ Assay, a bias-controlled multiplex PCR, was used to amplify TCRbeta CDR3 regions from genomic DNA. In the authors' own workflow: The number of nucleated cells in each sample was estimated by amplification of reference gene primers within the assay. To quantify the absolute abundance of each unique TCRbeta CDR3 rearrangement, sequence reads were collapsed and filtered. Productive Simpson clonality was computed per sample as the square root of Simpson's diversity index over productive rearrangements. Here the immuneACCESS table is served through TCRdb, limited to in-frame sequences with V and J called. Missing clones are a known gap in these copies; in checked studies unresolved V genes cover under half, and the rest lacks a known reason. V and J calls and clone size follow that table, whereas D and trimming were derived from the DNA. The sample has tens of thousands of clones on record, nearly 80% of them singletons. The ten largest account for approximately 6.8% of the sample.

V is pared back by 5 bases and J by 10 bases, with 20 bases lying between the germline termini. Counted from cysteine to phenylalanine, this CDR3 has 14 amino acids. Only CDR3 DNA remains: 42 bases, in frame from the first base. For CDR1 and CDR2, the germline V gene (reference sequence) lists GTSNPN and SVGIG. This chain is built from TRBV30 and TRBJ1-4; the D gene identity is not certain. The sequence derives from a woman aged 55-70 years with acute or convalescent COVID-19. Specimen: peripheral blood. The CDR3 amino acid sequence is: CAWQEGFHVRKLFF. The nucleotide sequence is TGTGCCTGGCAAGAGGGTTTTCATGTGCGAAAACTGTTTTTT. The CDR3 plus the reference TRBV30 and TRBJ1-4 genes for the other parts give the full variable domain: SQTIHQWPATLVQPVGSPLSLECTVEGTSNPNLYWYRQAAGRGLQLLFYSVGIGQISSEVPQNLSASRPQDRQFILSSKKLLLSDSGFYLCAWQEGFHVRKLFFGSGTQLSVL.